This is a list of T cell receptor beta chains from one sample in a study of T cell repertoires in cytomegalovirus infection. MiXCR, applied by TCRdb to the reads, yields one record per CDR3 protein. The sample carries about 300,000 distinct CDR3 sequences, roughly 9.3% recorded once. Sequencing used PBMCs. The receptors were sampled from a human donor in good health (CMV status not recorded). Some clones in this sample may be carry-over from other donors' samples. CDR3s include the opening cysteine and the closing phenylalanine or tryptophan. Each record gives: V gene, J gene, D gene, clone size, CDR3 protein, CDR3 DNA. D genes are given only for firm matches. Size values are once, few and many counts, or a class for expanded clones, and some rows have none.

v_gene: TRBV5-1
j_gene: TRBJ1-6
d_gene: NA
abundance: NA
CDR3aa: CASSPLPGYNSPLHF
CDR3nt: TGCGCCAGCAGCCCTTTGCCAGGGTATAATTCACCCCTCCACTTT

v_gene: TRBV6-6
j_gene: TRBJ2-2
d_gene: TRBD1
abundance: few
CDR3aa: CASHRGSTGELFF
CDR3nt: TGTGCCAGCCACAGGGGCAGCACCGGGGAGCTGTTTTTT

v_gene: TRBV6-6
j_gene: TRBJ1-5
d_gene: NA
abundance: many
CDR3aa: CASSYFGQLTENQPQHF
CDR3nt: TGTGCCAGCAGTTACTTCGGACAGCTCACGGAGAATCAGCCCCAGCATTTT

v_gene: TRBV7-6
j_gene: TRBJ2-7
d_gene: NA
abundance: many
CDR3aa: CASSSLNLGAYEQYF
CDR3nt: TGTGCCAGCAGCTCCCTCAATCTAGGGGCCTACGAGCAGTACTTC

v_gene: TRBV20-1
j_gene: TRBJ2-5
d_gene: NA
abundance: many
CDR3aa: CSAPGGETQYF
CDR3nt: TGCAGTGCTCCTGGGGGAGAGACCCAGTACTTC

v_gene: TRBV14
j_gene: TRBJ2-2
d_gene: NA
abundance: many
CDR3aa: CASSQAFRTGELFF
CDR3nt: TGTGCCAGCAGCCAAGCCTTTAGGACCGGGGAGCTGTTTTTT

v_gene: TRBV10-3
j_gene: TRBJ1-2
d_gene: NA
abundance: many
CDR3aa: CAISETRQDLYGYTF
CDR3nt: TGTGCCATCAGTGAGACTAGACAGGACCTCTATGGCTACACCTTC

v_gene: TRBV6-1
j_gene: TRBJ1-2
d_gene: NA
abundance: many
CDR3aa: CASTPGDGSNYGYTF
CDR3nt: TGTGCCAGCACGCCGGGGGACGGGTCTAACTATGGCTACACCTTC

v_gene: TRBV28
j_gene: TRBJ1-5
d_gene: TRBD1
abundance: few
CDR3aa: CASSPGQGVGQPQHF
CDR3nt: TGTGCCAGCAGTCCCGGACAGGGGGTTGGTCAGCCCCAGCATTTT

v_gene: TRBV20-1
j_gene: TRBJ2-3
d_gene: NA
abundance: many
CDR3aa: CSASPRAASTDTQYF
CDR3nt: TGCAGTGCTAGCCCCAGGGCTGCTAGCACAGATACGCAGTATTTT

v_gene: TRBV7-2
j_gene: TRBJ2-2
d_gene: NA
abundance: many
CDR3aa: CASSFRPGPDTGELFF
CDR3nt: TGTGCCAGCAGCTTTAGACCGGGCCCGGACACCGGGGAGCTGTTTTTT

v_gene: TRBV20-1
j_gene: TRBJ2-3
d_gene: TRBD2
abundance: NA
CDR3aa: CSARGVLAGLTDTQYF
CDR3nt: TGCAGTGCTAGAGGGGTACTAGCGGGACTCACAGATACGCAGTATTTT

v_gene: TRBV19
j_gene: TRBJ1-1
d_gene: NA
abundance: few
CDR3aa: CASSIREGLNTEAFF
CDR3nt: TGTGCCAGTAGTATCAGGGAGGGCTTGAACACTGAAGCTTTCTTT

v_gene: TRBV29-1
j_gene: TRBJ2-1
d_gene: NA
abundance: NA
CDR3aa: CSVRRTIYNEQFF
CDR3nt: TGCAGCGTCCGGCGGACTATATACAATGAGCAGTTCTTC

v_gene: TRBV25-1
j_gene: TRBJ2-5
d_gene: NA
abundance: many
CDR3aa: CASSDLGSQETQYF
CDR3nt: TGTGCCAGCAGTGACTTGGGCAGCCAAGAGACCCAGTACTTC

v_gene: TRBV3-1
j_gene: TRBJ1-5
d_gene: NA
abundance: few
CDR3aa: CASSQGAGYWQPQHF
CDR3nt: TGTGCCAGCAGCCAAGGCGCAGGATACTGGCAGCCCCAGCATTTT

v_gene: TRBV12-3/TRBV12-4
j_gene: TRBJ1-1
d_gene: NA
abundance: many
CDR3aa: CASNLGTPNTEAFF
CDR3nt: TGTGCCAGCAACCTTGGGACACCCAACACTGAAGCTTTCTTT

v_gene: TRBV20-1
j_gene: TRBJ2-1
d_gene: TRBD1
abundance: few
CDR3aa: CSARGGAGGNEQFF
CDR3nt: TGCAGTGCTAGAGGAGGGGCAGGGGGCAATGAGCAGTTCTTC

v_gene: TRBV10-3
j_gene: TRBJ1-2
d_gene: NA
abundance: many
CDR3aa: CAISELALAGRGVSGYTF
CDR3nt: TGTGCCATCAGTGAGTTGGCGCTGGCGGGGCGAGGTGTGTCTGGCTACACCTTC

v_gene: TRBV4-1
j_gene: TRBJ1-1
d_gene: NA
abundance: NA
CDR3aa: CASSQATGTQAFF
CDR3nt: TGTGCCAGCAGCCAGGCAACAGGGACCCAAGCTTTCTTT

v_gene: TRBV7-2
j_gene: TRBJ1-1
d_gene: TRBD1
abundance: many
CDR3aa: CASSFEQGAGGEAFF
CDR3nt: TGTGCCAGCAGCTTCGAACAGGGGGCTGGGGGTGAAGCTTTCTTT

v_gene: TRBV12-3/TRBV12-4
j_gene: TRBJ1-2
d_gene: NA
abundance: many
CDR3aa: CASSLRQGTGYGYTF
CDR3nt: TGTGCCAGCAGTTTAAGGCAGGGGACGGGGTATGGCTACACCTTC

v_gene: TRBV7-8
j_gene: TRBJ2-5
d_gene: TRBD2
abundance: many
CDR3aa: CASSFGTSRQETQYF
CDR3nt: TGTGCCAGCAGCTTTGGGACTAGCAGGCAAGAGACCCAGTACTTC

v_gene: TRBV5-1
j_gene: TRBJ1-1
d_gene: NA
abundance: few
CDR3aa: CASSSEQQGYTEAFF
CDR3nt: TGCGCCAGCAGCTCTGAGCAACAGGGTTACACTGAAGCTTTCTTT

v_gene: TRBV18
j_gene: TRBJ1-1
d_gene: NA
abundance: many
CDR3aa: CASSPNLGGDTEAFF
CDR3nt: TGTGCCAGCTCACCCAATCTTGGTGGCGACACTGAAGCTTTCTTT

v_gene: TRBV12-3/TRBV12-4
j_gene: TRBJ1-6
d_gene: NA
abundance: many
CDR3aa: CASSWTASSPLHF
CDR3nt: TGTGCCAGCAGTTGGACGGCGTCTTCACCCCTCCACTTT

v_gene: TRBV20-1
j_gene: TRBJ1-2
d_gene: TRBD1
abundance: few
CDR3aa: CSAKPDRVDYGYTF
CDR3nt: TGCAGTGCTAAACCGGACAGGGTTGACTATGGCTACACCTTC

v_gene: TRBV19
j_gene: TRBJ1-1
d_gene: TRBD1
abundance: many
CDR3aa: CASSPLGGTGMNTEAFF
CDR3nt: TGTGCCAGTAGTCCGCTTGGGGGGACAGGGATGAACACTGAAGCTTTCTTT

v_gene: TRBV10-3
j_gene: TRBJ2-5
d_gene: NA
abundance: NA
CDR3aa: CALGGQNQETQYF
CDR3nt: TGTGCCCTCGGGGGACAGAACCAAGAGACCCAGTACTTC

v_gene: TRBV29-1
j_gene: TRBJ2-5
d_gene: TRBD2
abundance: few
CDR3aa: CSVGSTSGETQYF
CDR3nt: TGCAGCGTTGGGTCGACTAGCGGGGAGACCCAGTACTTC

v_gene: TRBV29-1
j_gene: TRBJ2-1
d_gene: NA
abundance: many
CDR3aa: CSGNEEGLSYNEQFF
CDR3nt: TGCAGCGGGAACGAAGAGGGACTCTCCTACAATGAGCAGTTCTTC

v_gene: TRBV10-1
j_gene: TRBJ2-1
d_gene: NA
abundance: many
CDR3aa: CASSSGTTSNEQFF
CDR3nt: TGCGCCAGCTCCTCCGGGACCACATCCAATGAGCAGTTCTTC

v_gene: TRBV19
j_gene: TRBJ1-1
d_gene: NA
abundance: NA
CDR3aa: CASSGASAEAFF
CDR3nt: TGTGCCAGCTCGGGCGCGAGTGCTGAAGCTTTCTTT

v_gene: TRBV6-5
j_gene: TRBJ1-2
d_gene: TRBD1
abundance: NA
CDR3aa: CASSNRGGYTF
CDR3nt: TGTGCCAGCAGTAACAGGGGCGGCTACACCTTC

v_gene: TRBV19
j_gene: TRBJ1-1
d_gene: TRBD1
abundance: many
CDR3aa: CASSIGQGWTEAFF
CDR3nt: TGTGCCAGTAGTATAGGACAGGGCTGGACTGAAGCTTTCTTT

v_gene: TRBV20-1
j_gene: TRBJ1-1
d_gene: TRBD1
abundance: many
CDR3aa: CSAQTGLVTEAFF
CDR3nt: TGCAGTGCGCAGACAGGGTTGGTAACTGAAGCTTTCTTT

v_gene: TRBV6-6
j_gene: TRBJ2-7
d_gene: NA
abundance: many
CDR3aa: CASGRGEQYF
CDR3nt: TGTGCCAGCGGTAGGGGCGAGCAGTACTTC

v_gene: TRBV7-2
j_gene: TRBJ2-1
d_gene: TRBD1
abundance: many
CDR3aa: CASSLPRDRLNEQFF
CDR3nt: TGTGCCAGCAGCTTACCCCGGGACAGACTCAATGAGCAGTTCTTC

v_gene: TRBV14
j_gene: TRBJ1-1
d_gene: NA
abundance: many
CDR3aa: CASSQGQATEAFF
CDR3nt: TGTGCCAGCAGCCAAGGCCAGGCCACTGAAGCTTTCTTT

v_gene: TRBV4-3
j_gene: TRBJ2-1
d_gene: TRBD2
abundance: NA
CDR3aa: CASSRSGGSHNEQFF
CDR3nt: TGCGCCAGCAGCCGCAGCGGGGGTTCCCACAATGAGCAGTTCTTC

v_gene: TRBV28
j_gene: TRBJ1-2
d_gene: TRBD1
abundance: NA
CDR3aa: CASSSGSPGGGNGYTF
CDR3nt: TGTGCCAGCAGTTCAGGATCCCCAGGGGGGGGCAATGGCTACACCTTC

v_gene: TRBV14
j_gene: TRBJ2-6
d_gene: TRBD1
abundance: once
CDR3aa: CASSVDTGGPGANVLTF
CDR3nt: TGTGCCAGCAGCGTGGATACAGGGGGCCCTGGGGCCAACGTCCTGACTTTC

v_gene: TRBV18
j_gene: TRBJ2-2
d_gene: TRBD1
abundance: many
CDR3aa: CASSPSKTGAVTGELFF
CDR3nt: TGTGCCAGCTCACCTTCTAAGACAGGGGCGGTCACCGGGGAGCTGTTTTTT

v_gene: TRBV10-3
j_gene: TRBJ2-1
d_gene: TRBD2
abundance: many
CDR3aa: CAISGIGTSDPNEQFF
CDR3nt: TGTGCCATCAGTGGGATCGGGACTAGTGACCCCAATGAGCAGTTCTTC

v_gene: TRBV6-1
j_gene: TRBJ1-1
d_gene: NA
abundance: many
CDR3aa: CASSDSYRPPEAFF
CDR3nt: TGTGCCAGCAGTGATAGTTATCGGCCCCCTGAAGCTTTCTTT

v_gene: TRBV29-1
j_gene: TRBJ1-1
d_gene: TRBD1
abundance: few
CDR3aa: CSVVSYLGTGGTEAFF
CDR3nt: TGCAGCGTTGTTTCATACCTCGGGACAGGGGGCACTGAAGCTTTCTTT

v_gene: TRBV20-1
j_gene: TRBJ2-1
d_gene: NA
abundance: few
CDR3aa: CSARDARASAVNEQFF
CDR3nt: TGCAGTGCTAGAGATGCCCGGGCTAGCGCCGTCAATGAGCAGTTCTTC

v_gene: TRBV6-2/TRBV6-3
j_gene: TRBJ1-1
d_gene: NA
abundance: many
CDR3aa: CASSSTTGSEAFF
CDR3nt: TGTGCCAGCAGTTCCACAACAGGCAGTGAAGCTTTCTTT

v_gene: TRBV7-2
j_gene: TRBJ2-2
d_gene: TRBD1
abundance: many
CDR3aa: CASSPTGTLTGELFF
CDR3nt: TGTGCCAGCAGCCCGACAGGGACCCTCACCGGGGAGCTGTTTTTT